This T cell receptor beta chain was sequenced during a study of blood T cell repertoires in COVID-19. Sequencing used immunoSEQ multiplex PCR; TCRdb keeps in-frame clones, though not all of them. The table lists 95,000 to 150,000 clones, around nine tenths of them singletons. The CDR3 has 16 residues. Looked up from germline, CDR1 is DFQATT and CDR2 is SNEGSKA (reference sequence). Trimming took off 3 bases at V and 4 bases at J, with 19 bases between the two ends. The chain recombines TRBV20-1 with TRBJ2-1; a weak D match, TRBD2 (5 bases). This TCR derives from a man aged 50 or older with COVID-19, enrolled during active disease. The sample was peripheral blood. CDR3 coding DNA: TGCAGTGCTAGTGAGCGGTCCTCCCCCGTTTACAATGAGCAGTTCTTC. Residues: CSASERSSPVYNEQFF.